A selection of T cell receptor beta chains follows, all from one sample in a study of blood T cells in healthy people across ages. Using its own MiXCR run on the 5' RACE reads, TCRdb lists one record per CDR3 protein. The top ten clones hold about a fifth of a sample with almost 1 million distinct CDR3 sequences, roughly 47% of them seen once. Sequenced: blood. The receptor source for this set is a woman aged 60-75 years in good health. Both conserved end residues are part of each CDR3. Each record gives: V gene, CDR3 protein.

>TRBV7-2
CASSVSLAGGYEQYF
>TRBV2
CASSRDRGSETQYF
>TRBV7-2
CASSPGLAGAREQYF
>TRBV18
CASSPSYGSGETQYF
>TRBV5-6
CASSLGGRTNTGELFF
>TRBV12-3/TRBV12-4
CASSLRGRAEAFF
>TRBV3-1
CASSQVWEQYF
>TRBV11-2
CASSLESIQGYEQYF
>TRBV7-9
CASSLVQGGKNIQYF
>TRBV15
CATSRGTGLGSDEQYF
>TRBV20-1
CSASGQGHSYEQYF
>TRBV14
CASSQAGRSSSYEQYF
>TRBV20-1
CSARGLAGMYNEQFF
>TRBV20-1
CSAVRQVNRAEQYF
>TRBV20-1
CSARGAPYEQYF
>TRBV7-9
CASSFGLVQTAVYNEQFF
>TRBV3-1
CASSDELAGGNYEQYF
>TRBV7-2
CASSFLLAGDYEQYF
>TRBV12-3/TRBV12-4
CASKLTGAGYEQFF
>TRBV29-1
CSVAPSGTYNEQFF
>TRBV6-6
CASSQSQGSSYEQYF
>TRBV20-1
CSARQGYYEQYF
>TRBV5-1
CASFTGQGRYEQYF
>TRBV7-2
CASSLAGYGYTF
>TRBV19
CASSISVIGSYEQYF
>TRBV9
CASSVVQQGDYGYTF
>TRBV2
CASSQEAGAYNEQFF
>TRBV4-2
CASSQRGGGTDTQYF
>TRBV4-2
CASSLFTSGTGRREQYF
>TRBV12-3/TRBV12-4
CAGSQGAGPAQPQHF
>TRBV27
CASSTGPNSGANVLTF
>TRBV12-3/TRBV12-4
CASSPQIGTYNEQFF
>TRBV21-1
CASSKGAGGPADTQYF
>TRBV12-3/TRBV12-4
CASSQRQISYNEQFF
>TRBV28
CASSHGTSGSSYNEQFF
>TRBV5-4
CASSLGRVPYEQYF
>TRBV4-1
CASSRHAASGPQHF
>TRBV20-1
CSASGQVLWSNQPQHF
>TRBV14
CASSRNVAGEETQYF
>TRBV5-6
CASSLDGDGYTF
>TRBV20-1
CSASTDRTYGYTF
>TRBV4-3
CASSQNRGDSYNEQYF
>TRBV21-1
CASSTYREEKTQYF
>TRBV4-1
CASSPERAQVAKNIQYF
>TRBV20-1
CSARDQGTTDTQYF
>TRBV5-1
CASSLGQGMGSYEQYF